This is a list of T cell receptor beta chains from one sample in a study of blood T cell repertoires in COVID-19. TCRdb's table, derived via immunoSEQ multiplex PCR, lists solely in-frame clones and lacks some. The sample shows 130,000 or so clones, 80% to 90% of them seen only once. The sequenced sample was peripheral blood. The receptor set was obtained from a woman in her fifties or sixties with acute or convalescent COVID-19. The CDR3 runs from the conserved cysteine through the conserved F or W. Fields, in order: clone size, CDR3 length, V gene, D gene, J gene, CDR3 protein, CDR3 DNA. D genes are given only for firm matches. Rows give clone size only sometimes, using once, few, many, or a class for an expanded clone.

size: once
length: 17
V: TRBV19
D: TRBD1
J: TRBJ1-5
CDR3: CASKTLRQGADNQPQHF
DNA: TGTGCCAGTAAGACTCTCAGACAGGGGGCGGACAATCAGCCCCAGCATTTT

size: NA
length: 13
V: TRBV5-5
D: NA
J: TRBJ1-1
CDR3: CASSLSSVTEAFF
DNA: TGTGCCAGCAGCCTCTCGTCCGTAACTGAAGCTTTCTTT

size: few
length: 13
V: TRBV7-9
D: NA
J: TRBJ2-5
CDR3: CASSRLLGGTQYF
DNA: TGTGCCAGCAGCCGTTTACTAGGCGGAACCCAGTACTTC

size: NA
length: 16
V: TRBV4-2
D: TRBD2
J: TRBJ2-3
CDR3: CASSQGLATSTDTQYF
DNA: TGTGCCAGCAGCCAAGGACTAGCGACTAGCACAGATACGCAGTATTTT

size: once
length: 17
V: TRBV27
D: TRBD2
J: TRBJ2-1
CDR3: CASSLTSGGFSHNEQFF
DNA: TGTGCCAGCAGTTTAACTAGCGGGGGGTTTAGCCACAATGAGCAGTTCTTC

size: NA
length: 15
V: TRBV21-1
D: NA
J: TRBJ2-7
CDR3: CASSNRDRDSYEQYF
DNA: TGTGCCAGCAGCAATCGCGACAGAGACTCCTACGAGCAGTACTTC

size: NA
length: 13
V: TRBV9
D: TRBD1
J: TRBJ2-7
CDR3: CASSPGQGNEQYF
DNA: TGTGCCAGCAGCCCTGGACAGGGGAACGAGCAGTACTTC

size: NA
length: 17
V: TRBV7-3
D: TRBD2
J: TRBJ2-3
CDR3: CASSLLGTSGGVDTQYF
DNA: TGTGCCAGCAGCTTATTAGGGACTAGCGGGGGGGTGGATACGCAGTATTTT

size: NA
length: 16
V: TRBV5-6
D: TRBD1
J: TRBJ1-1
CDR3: CASSLGQGILNTEAFF
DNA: TGTGCCAGCAGCTTGGGACAGGGGATATTGAACACTGAAGCTTTCTTT

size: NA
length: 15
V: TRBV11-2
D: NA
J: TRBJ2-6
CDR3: CASSLGNTGANVLTF
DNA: TGTGCCAGCAGCTTAGGCAACACCGGGGCCAACGTCCTGACTTTC

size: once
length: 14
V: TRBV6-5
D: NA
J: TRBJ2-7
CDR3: CASSFQAGIYEQYF
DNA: TGTGCCAGCAGTTTCCAAGCAGGGATCTACGAGCAGTACTTC

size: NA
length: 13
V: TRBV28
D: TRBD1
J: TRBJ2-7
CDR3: CASTDRVTYEQYF
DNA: TGTGCCAGCACGGACAGGGTCACCTACGAGCAGTACTTC

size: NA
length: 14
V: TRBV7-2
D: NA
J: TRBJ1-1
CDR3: CASSFRRANTEAFF
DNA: TGTGCCAGCAGTTTTAGGAGAGCGAACACTGAAGCTTTCTTT

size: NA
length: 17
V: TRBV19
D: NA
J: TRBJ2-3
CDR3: CASSMGPGLAHTDTQYF
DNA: TGTGCCAGTAGTATGGGACCCGGGCTAGCGCACACAGATACGCAGTATTTT

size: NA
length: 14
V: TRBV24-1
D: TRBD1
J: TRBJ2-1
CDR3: CATSDPTGVDEQFF
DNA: TGTGCCACCAGTGATCCCACAGGGGTGGATGAGCAGTTCTTC

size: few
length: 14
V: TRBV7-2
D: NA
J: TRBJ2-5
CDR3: CASSLGLAEETQYF
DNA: TGTGCCAGCAGCTTAGGGCTGGCAGAAGAGACCCAGTACTTC

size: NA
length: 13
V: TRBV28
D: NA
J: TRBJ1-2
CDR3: CASSLTTSYGYTF
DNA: TGTGCCAGCAGCCTGACAACGAGCTATGGCTACACCTTC

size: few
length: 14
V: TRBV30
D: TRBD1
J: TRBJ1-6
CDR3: CAWSVRGQGSLLHF
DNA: TGTGCCTGGAGTGTACGGGGACAGGGGAGCTTACTCCACTTT

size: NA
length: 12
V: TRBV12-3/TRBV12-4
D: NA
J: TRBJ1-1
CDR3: CASSLPGTEAFF
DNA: TGTGCCAGCAGTTTGCCGGGGACTGAAGCTTTCTTT

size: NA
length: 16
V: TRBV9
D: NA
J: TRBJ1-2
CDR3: CASSEDSQLAEHGYTF
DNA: TGTGCCAGCAGCGAGGACAGTCAATTGGCCGAGCATGGCTACACCTTC

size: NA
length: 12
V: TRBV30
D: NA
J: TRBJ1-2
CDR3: CAWSLTNYGYTF
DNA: TGTGCCTGGAGTTTAACTAACTATGGCTACACCTTC

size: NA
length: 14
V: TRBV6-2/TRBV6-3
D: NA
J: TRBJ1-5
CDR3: CASSSIASNQPQHF
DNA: TGTGCCAGCAGTTCAATAGCGAGCAATCAGCCCCAGCATTTT

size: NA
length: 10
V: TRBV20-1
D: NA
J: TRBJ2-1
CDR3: CSASRNEQFF
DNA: TGCAGTGCTTCACGGAATGAGCAGTTCTTC

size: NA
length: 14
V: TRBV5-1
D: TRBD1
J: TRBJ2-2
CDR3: CASSSRGRTGELFF
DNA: TGCGCCAGCAGCTCCAGGGGGCGCACCGGGGAGCTGTTTTTT

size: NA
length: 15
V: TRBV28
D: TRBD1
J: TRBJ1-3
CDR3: CASTKGQISGNTIYF
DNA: TGTGCCAGCACCAAGGGACAGATCTCTGGAAACACCATATATTTT

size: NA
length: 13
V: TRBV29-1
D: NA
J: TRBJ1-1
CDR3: CSVEVVRNTEAFF
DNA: TGCAGCGTTGAAGTTGTGAGGAACACTGAAGCTTTCTTT

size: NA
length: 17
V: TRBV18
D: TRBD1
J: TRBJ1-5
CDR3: CASSPDRAETGNQPQHF
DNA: TGTGCCAGCTCACCGGACAGGGCTGAGACGGGCAATCAGCCCCAGCATTTT

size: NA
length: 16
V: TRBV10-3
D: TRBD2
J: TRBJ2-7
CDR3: CAISELGASGGFEQYF
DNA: TGTGCCATCAGTGAGTTAGGGGCTAGCGGGGGTTTCGAGCAGTACTTC

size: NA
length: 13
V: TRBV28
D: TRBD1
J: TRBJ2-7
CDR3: CASSGTASYEQYF
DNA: TGTGCCAGCAGTGGGACAGCTTCCTACGAGCAGTACTTC

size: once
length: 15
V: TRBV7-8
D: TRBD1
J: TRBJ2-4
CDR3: CASSLALGTGNIQYF
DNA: TGTGCCAGCAGCTTAGCGCTTGGGACAGGGAACATTCAGTACTTC

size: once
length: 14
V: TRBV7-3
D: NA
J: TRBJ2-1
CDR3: CASSLNRAGYEQFF
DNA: TGTGCCAGCAGCTTAAACAGGGCGGGTTATGAGCAGTTCTTC

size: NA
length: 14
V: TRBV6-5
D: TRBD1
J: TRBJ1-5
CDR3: CASNTGEGGQPQHF
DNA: TGTGCCAGCAATACAGGGGAAGGGGGCCAGCCCCAGCATTTT

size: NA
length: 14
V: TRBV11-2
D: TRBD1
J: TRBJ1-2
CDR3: CASSYVTGGYGYTF
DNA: TGTGCCAGCAGCTACGTTACAGGGGGGTATGGCTACACCTTC

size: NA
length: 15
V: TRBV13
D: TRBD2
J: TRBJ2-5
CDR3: CASRRFFSGVWTQYF
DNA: TGTGCCAGCAGAAGGTTCTTTAGCGGGGTGTGGACCCAGTACTTC

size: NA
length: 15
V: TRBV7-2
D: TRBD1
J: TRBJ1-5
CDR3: CASSSIQGANQPQHF
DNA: TGTGCCAGCAGCTCAATACAGGGGGCGAATCAGCCCCAGCATTTT